A selection of T cell receptor beta chains follows, all from one sample in a study of CD8+ T cells in alopecia areata. Assay: immunoSEQ multiplex PCR; the TCRdb copy retains only in-frame clones and omits some. The sample consists of roughly 130,000 clones, roughly 58% of them appearing once. This specimen consisted of CD4+ T cells sorted from blood, obtained at week 0. The receptors come from a human donor with alopecia areata. The CDR3 runs from the conserved cysteine through the conserved F or W. A D gene is named only where the DNA matches it firmly. Only part of the rows carry a size: once, few, many, or a class if the clone is expanded.

abundance	v_gene	j_gene	d_gene	CDR3nt	CDR3aa
NA	TRBV18	TRBJ2-6	NA	TGTGCCAGCTCACCAGTCTCTGGGGCCAACGTCCTGACTTTC	CASSPVSGANVLTF
NA	TRBV5-5	TRBJ1-3	NA	TGTGCCAGCAGCTTGGCCACAGGAAACACCATATATTTT	CASSLATGNTIYF
once	TRBV30	TRBJ2-2	TRBD2	TGTGCCTGGAGTGTAACTAGCGGGAGTTGGGGCACCGGGGAGCTGTTTTTT	CAWSVTSGSWGTGELFF
NA	TRBV18	TRBJ2-3	NA	TGTGCCAGCTCACCACCGTTTTCGGGGAGCACAGATACGCAGTATTTT	CASSPPFSGSTDTQYF
NA	TRBV19	TRBJ2-3	NA	TGTGCCAGTACTTCCCCCGGGGGAAGCACAGATACGCAGTATTTT	CASTSPGGSTDTQYF
NA	TRBV5-1	TRBJ2-5	TRBD2	TGCGCCAGCAGAAGAGGGACTAGCGGGATCCAAGAGACCCAGTACTTC	CASRRGTSGIQETQYF
NA	TRBV7-8	TRBJ1-2	NA	TGTGCCAGCAGCTTAATAAGTGGCCGGAACTATGGCTACACCTTC	CASSLISGRNYGYTF
few	TRBV29-1	TRBJ2-3	TRBD1	TGCAGCGTTGGGGACAGGGGGGCAGATACGCAGTATTTT	CSVGDRGADTQYF
NA	TRBV4-2	TRBJ2-1	TRBD2	TGTGCCAGCAGCGGGCGGGGGAATGAGCAGTTCTTC	CASSGRGNEQFF
NA	TRBV4-3	TRBJ2-1	NA	TGCGCCAGCAGCCAAGCGACCGGACGGCAATACAATGAGCAGTTCTTC	CASSQATGRQYNEQFF
once	TRBV10-3	TRBJ2-3	NA	TGTGCCATCCACAACCCCGGGGTCGGATGGAATACGCAGTATTTT	CAIHNPGVGWNTQYF
NA	TRBV6-5	TRBJ2-5	NA	TGTGCCAGCAGTTACCTGGAGACCCAGTACTTC	CASSYLETQYF
NA	TRBV7-2	TRBJ1-2	TRBD1	TGTGCCAGCAGCTCCCTTCGGACAGGATTAGCCTATGGCTACACCTTC	CASSSLRTGLAYGYTF
NA	TRBV7-9	TRBJ1-6	NA	TGTGCCAGCAGCCTCCGGGACCTAAATTCACCCCTCCACTTT	CASSLRDLNSPLHF
NA	TRBV2	TRBJ2-7	NA	TGTGCCAGCAGCCCTCTAGCCGACGAGCAGTACTTC	CASSPLADEQYF
NA	TRBV5-1	TRBJ1-1	TRBD1	TGCGCCAGCAGCTTGGACAGGGGGCTGAACACTGAAGCTTTCTTT	CASSLDRGLNTEAFF
NA	TRBV9	TRBJ1-1	NA	TGTGCCAGCAGCGCCCGGGACTCTGAAGCTTTCTTT	CASSARDSEAFF
once	TRBV5-1	TRBJ2-7	TRBD1	TGCGCCAGCAGCCCGGGACAGGGTGTCCACGAGCAGTACTTC	CASSPGQGVHEQYF
few	TRBV7-2	TRBJ2-5	TRBD2	TGTGCCAGCAGCTTAGTTTCGCGAACTTACAGCGGGAGCCAAGAGACCCAGTACTTC	CASSLVSRTYSGSQETQYF
once	TRBV19	TRBJ1-5	NA	TGTGCCAGTACTTCCCCACACCTCGACAGAGAATATAGCAATCAGCCCCAGCATTTT	CASTSPHLDREYSNQPQHF
NA	TRBV5-1	TRBJ1-3	NA	TGCGCCAGCAGCTTGGTGGGGATGGCTGGAAACACCATATATTTT	CASSLVGMAGNTIYF
NA	TRBV27	TRBJ2-3	TRBD1	TGTGCCAGCAGTCTCTGGGACAGGGCAGATACGCAGTATTTT	CASSLWDRADTQYF
NA	TRBV18	TRBJ2-1	NA	TGTGCCAGCTCCCCATTTCTGGGGACTTTCGACAATGAGCAGTTCTTC	CASSPFLGTFDNEQFF
NA	TRBV6-5	TRBJ2-1	TRBD2	TGTGCCAGCAGTTATCTCGGCGGGGGGGCCAGCAATGAGCAGTTCTTC	CASSYLGGGASNEQFF
NA	TRBV19	TRBJ2-1	NA	TGTGCCAGTAGTTTTGGGGTCAGCTACAATGAGCAGTTCTTC	CASSFGVSYNEQFF
NA	TRBV7-3	TRBJ2-6	NA	TGTGCCAGCAGCTTAGGCAGGGTTGGTGGGGCCAACGTCCTGACTTTC	CASSLGRVGGANVLTF
NA	TRBV28	TRBJ2-7	NA	TGTGCCAGCAGTTTGGGGCGGGTTTCCTACGAGCAGTACTTC	CASSLGRVSYEQYF
NA	TRBV18	TRBJ2-5	NA	TGTGCCAGCTCACCACCCACAGGGAGAACGACCCAGTACTTC	CASSPPTGRTTQYF
NA	TRBV14	TRBJ2-7	TRBD1	TGTGCCAGCAGCCAAGTCGTCAATGACAGGGGGCGCTTCGAGCAGTACTTC	CASSQVVNDRGRFEQYF
NA	TRBV7-8	TRBJ1-5	TRBD1	TGTGCCAGCAGCGCGACGGGACAGCTCAATCAGCCCCAGCATTTT	CASSATGQLNQPQHF
NA	TRBV19	TRBJ1-1	NA	TGTGCCAGTAGTATCAAGGGGACGGCGACGGAAGCTTTCTTT	CASSIKGTATEAFF
NA	TRBV4-1	TRBJ1-1	NA	TGCGCCAGCAGCCAAGATTGGGGGGAAGCTTTCTTT	CASSQDWGEAFF
NA	TRBV5-1	TRBJ1-1	NA	TGCGCCAGCAGCCGAGACAGTCCCATGAACACTGAAGCTTTCTTT	CASSRDSPMNTEAFF
few	TRBV19	TRBJ1-1	NA	TGTGCCAGCGGTCACGTATGGGGGAACACTGAAGCTTTCTTT	CASGHVWGNTEAFF
few	TRBV6-6	TRBJ2-5	NA	TGTGCCAGCAGTAGGGTTGAAGAGAGCGAGACCCAGTACTTC	CASSRVEESETQYF
NA	TRBV2	TRBJ2-2	NA	TGTGCCAGCAGTGGATCGAACACCGGGGAGCTGTTTTTT	CASSGSNTGELFF
NA	TRBV29-1	TRBJ2-6	NA	TGCAGCGGCCGGGTCTCTGGGGCCAACGTCCTGACTTTC	CSGRVSGANVLTF
NA	TRBV6-6	TRBJ2-1	TRBD2	TGTGCCAGCAGTTCTGGACTAGGCGATGAGCAGTTCTTC	CASSSGLGDEQFF
once	TRBV28	TRBJ2-5	TRBD2	TGTGCCAGCAGTACCGGGACTAGGTTTAGGACCCAGTACTTC	CASSTGTRFRTQYF
NA	TRBV4-1	TRBJ2-3	TRBD2	TGCGCCAGCAGCCCAATCGGAGCGGGGGGGCGGGATACGCAGTATTTT	CASSPIGAGGRDTQYF
NA	TRBV13	TRBJ2-3	TRBD2	TGTGCCAGCAGCTCGGGGGGGATCACAGATACGCAGTATTTT	CASSSGGITDTQYF
NA	TRBV28	TRBJ2-2	NA	TGTGCCAGCAGTTTATCCCTGGGGACAAACGGGGAGCTGTTTTTT	CASSLSLGTNGELFF
NA	TRBV28	TRBJ2-1	TRBD2	TGTGCCAGCAGTTCCCTAGCGGGAGGTCGTACAGCGTACAATGAGCAGTTCTTC	CASSSLAGGRTAYNEQFF
few	TRBV21-1	TRBJ2-7	NA	TGTGCCAGCAGCAAATCGGAGACGCGGATCTACGAGCAGTACTTC	CASSKSETRIYEQYF
few	TRBV5-4	TRBJ1-3	NA	TGTGCCAGCAGCTCGAGGACCCTTACCTCTGGAAACACCATATATTTT	CASSSRTLTSGNTIYF
few	TRBV7-9	TRBJ2-5	NA	TGTGCCAGCAGCTTAGCGGGGGTACAAGAGACCCAGTACTTC	CASSLAGVQETQYF
NA	TRBV9	TRBJ1-2	NA	TGTGCCAGCAGCGTAGCTTTAAGGGGAAGGTACACCTTC	CASSVALRGRYTF
NA	TRBV19	TRBJ2-6	NA	TGTGCCAGTAGTATAGAGAATGGGGCCAACGTCCTGACTTTC	CASSIENGANVLTF
NA	TRBV6-5	TRBJ1-3	TRBD1	TGTGCCAGCAGGGACAGGGGAGGAAACACCATATATTTT	CASRDRGGNTIYF
NA	TRBV29-1	TRBJ1-5	TRBD1	TGCAGCGTTGGACAGGGGGCAGGGCAGCCCCAGCATTTT	CSVGQGAGQPQHF